This TCR beta chain was captured in a study of CD8+ T cells in alopecia areata. Treatment: oral pan-JAK inhibitor, 5-10 mg twice daily. A note on this clone: Antigen specificity is unknown.

Broader study findings: Elevated clonality characterized lesional scalp relative to normal scalp, particularly in alopecia totalis/universalis.

The germline gives CDR1 MNHNS, CDR2 SASEGT. The CDR3 spans 11 residues. Trimming pared 11 bases from V and 4 bases from J, leaving 11 bases between. Following extraction, RNA underwent reverse transcription to cDNA, which served as the sequencing template. Data came from immunoSEQ multiplex PCR; TCRdb stores just in-frame clones and leaves some out. The sample lists about 120,000 clones; approximately 54% were seen once. The input for sequencing was CD8+ T cells sorted from blood, taken at week 24, from a patient treated with tofacitinib. The chain carries TRBV6-1 and TRBJ1-2, with unresolved D. The TCR comes from a human donor with alopecia areata. The CDR3: CAGLGSYGYTF. The CDR3 nucleotides are TGTGCCGGCCTGGGCAGCTATGGCTACACCTTC.